The entry that follows covers one T cell receptor (beta chain) sequence. Antigen specificity is unknown. This specimen belongs to a study of T cells in Graves' hyperthyroidism and ophthalmopathy. Background on the study: Staff took peripheral blood when the initial diagnosis was made, before any treatment began. Points from the study as a whole: Blood also contained most expanded thyroid clonotypes above 0.001.

This CDR3 is built from 16 residues. Unmatched junction bases numbered 5, after V lost 2 bases and J lost 4 bases. Per the germline V gene, CDR1 is WNHNN and CDR2 is SYGVQD (reference sequence). RNA transcripts served as the template for amplifying TCR beta CDR3 regions. RT-PCR in the first round (using the HTBI primer set) targeted the TCR CDR3. TCRdb recomputed calls from the multiplex PCR reads with MiXCR, one row per CDR3 protein. The table shows about 500,000 distinct CDR3 sequences, with approximately 16% occurring only once. Diagnosis of hyperthyroidism was new in patients aged 18 to 65, and its duration was under 2 months. Exclusion followed for patients with uncontrolled infection, other autoimmune disease, pregnancy or lactation.

The sample consisted of blood. This receptor was identified in a woman aged 18-29 years with Graves' hyperthyroidism. V gene TRBV10-1 combines with J gene TRBJ2-1, with TRBD2 matching 10 bases. The CDR3 reads CASSELAGEGYNEQFF. The CDR3 DNA follows: TGCGCCAGCAGTGAGCTAGCGGGGGAAGGTTACAATGAGCAGTTCTTC.